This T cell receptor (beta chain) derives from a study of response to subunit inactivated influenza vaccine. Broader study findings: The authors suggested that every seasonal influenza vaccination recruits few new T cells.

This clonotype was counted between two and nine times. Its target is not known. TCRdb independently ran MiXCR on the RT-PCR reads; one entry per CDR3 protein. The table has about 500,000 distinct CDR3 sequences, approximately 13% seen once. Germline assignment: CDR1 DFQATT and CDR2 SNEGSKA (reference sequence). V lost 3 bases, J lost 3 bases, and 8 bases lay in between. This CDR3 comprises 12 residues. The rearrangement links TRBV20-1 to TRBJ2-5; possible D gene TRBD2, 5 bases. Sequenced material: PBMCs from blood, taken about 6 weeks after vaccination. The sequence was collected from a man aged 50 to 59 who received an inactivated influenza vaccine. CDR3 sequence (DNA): TGCAGTGCTAGGTTGAGGGAAGAGACCCAGTACTTC. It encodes CSARLREETQYF.